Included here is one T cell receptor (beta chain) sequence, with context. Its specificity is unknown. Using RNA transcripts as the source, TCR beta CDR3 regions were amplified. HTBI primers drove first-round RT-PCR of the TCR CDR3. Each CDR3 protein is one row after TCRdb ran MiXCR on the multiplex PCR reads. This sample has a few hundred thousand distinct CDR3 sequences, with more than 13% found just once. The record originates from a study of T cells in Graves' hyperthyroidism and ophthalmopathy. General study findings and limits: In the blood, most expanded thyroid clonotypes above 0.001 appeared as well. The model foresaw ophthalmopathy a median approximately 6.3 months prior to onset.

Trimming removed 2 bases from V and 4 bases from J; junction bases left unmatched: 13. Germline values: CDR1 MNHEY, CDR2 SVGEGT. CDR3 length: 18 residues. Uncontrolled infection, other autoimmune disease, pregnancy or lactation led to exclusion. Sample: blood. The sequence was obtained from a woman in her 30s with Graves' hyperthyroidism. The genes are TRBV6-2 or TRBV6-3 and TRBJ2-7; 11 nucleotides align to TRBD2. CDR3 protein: CASSYRSGKVAGGYEQYF. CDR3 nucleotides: TGTGCCAGCAGTTACCGCTCCGGGAAGGTAGCGGGAGGGTACGAGCAGTACTTC.